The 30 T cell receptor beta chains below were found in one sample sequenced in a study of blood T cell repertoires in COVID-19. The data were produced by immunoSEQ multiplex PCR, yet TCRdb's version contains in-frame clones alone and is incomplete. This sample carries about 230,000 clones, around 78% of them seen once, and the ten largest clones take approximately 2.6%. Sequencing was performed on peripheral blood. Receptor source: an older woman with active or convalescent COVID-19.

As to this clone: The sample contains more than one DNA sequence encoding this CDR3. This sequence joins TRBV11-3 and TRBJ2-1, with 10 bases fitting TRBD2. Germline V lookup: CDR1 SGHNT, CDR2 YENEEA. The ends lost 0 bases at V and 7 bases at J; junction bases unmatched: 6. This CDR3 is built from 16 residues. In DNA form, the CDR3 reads TGTGCCAGCAGCTTAGAGGGGGCTAGCGGGAGTAATGAGCAGTTCTTC. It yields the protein CASSLEGASGSNEQFF.

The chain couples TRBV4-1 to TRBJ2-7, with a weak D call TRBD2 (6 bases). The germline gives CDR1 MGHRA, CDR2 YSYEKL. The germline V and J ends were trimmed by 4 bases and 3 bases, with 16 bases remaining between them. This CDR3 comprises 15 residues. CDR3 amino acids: CASSREEGSIYEQYF. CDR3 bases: TGCGCCAGCAGCCGAGAGGAGGGGAGCATCTACGAGCAGTACTTC.

The CDR3 here is CASSPGTSGGEQYF. CDR3 bases: TGTGCCAGCAGCCCCGGGACTAGCGGGGGGGAGCAGTACTTC. J is TRBJ2-7 and V is TRBV11-2, with 15 bases lining up with TRBD2. Germline CDR1 is SGHAT and CDR2 is FQNNGV. Trimming took 5 bases from V and 7 from J; bases not matched to a gene: 3. This CDR3 spans 14 amino acids.

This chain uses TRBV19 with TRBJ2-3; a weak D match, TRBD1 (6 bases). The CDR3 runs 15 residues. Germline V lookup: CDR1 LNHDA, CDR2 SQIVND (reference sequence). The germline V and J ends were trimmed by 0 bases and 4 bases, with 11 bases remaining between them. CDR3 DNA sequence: TGTGCCAGTAGTATAGATGCCCCAGGGGCAGATACGCAGTATTTT. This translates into CASSIDAPGADTQYF. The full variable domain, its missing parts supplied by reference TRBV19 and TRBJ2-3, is DGGITQSPKYLFRKEGQNVTLSCEQNLNHDAMYWYRQDPGQGLRLIYYSQIVNDFQKGDIAEGYSVSREKKESFPLTVTSAQKNPTAFYLCASSIDAPGADTQYFGPGTRLTVL.

CDR3 sequence reads: CASSPIRDTLDGYTF. The CDR3 nucleotides are TGTGCCAGCTCACCTATCAGGGACACCTTGGATGGCTACACCTTC. The chain links TRBV18 to TRBJ1-2; tentative D call: TRBD1 (6 bases). This CDR3 contains 15 residues. The germline V and J ends were trimmed by 3 bases and 6 bases, with 17 bases remaining between them. Germline loops: CDR1 KGHSH, CDR2 LQKENI.

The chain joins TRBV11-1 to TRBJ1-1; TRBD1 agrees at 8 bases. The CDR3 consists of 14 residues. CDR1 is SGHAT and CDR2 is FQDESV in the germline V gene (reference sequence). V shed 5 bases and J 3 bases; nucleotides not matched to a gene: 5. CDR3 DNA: TGTGCCAGCAGCCCGGACAGGGCGGACACTGAAGCTTTCTTT. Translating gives CASSPDRADTEAFF.

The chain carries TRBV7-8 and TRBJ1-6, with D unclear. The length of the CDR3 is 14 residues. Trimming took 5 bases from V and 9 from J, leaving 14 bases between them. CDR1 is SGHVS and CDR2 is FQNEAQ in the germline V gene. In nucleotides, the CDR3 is TGTGCCAGCAGCCCAACGGCCCGGGGTTCACCCCTCCACTTT. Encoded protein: CASSPTARGSPLHF.

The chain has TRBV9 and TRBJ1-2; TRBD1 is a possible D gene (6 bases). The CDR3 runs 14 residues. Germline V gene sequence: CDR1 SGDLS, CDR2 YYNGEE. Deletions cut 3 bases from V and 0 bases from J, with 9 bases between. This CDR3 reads CASSARGTNYGYTF. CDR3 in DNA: TGTGCCAGCAGCGCCAGGGGAACTAACTATGGCTACACCTTC.

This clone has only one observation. The CDR3 DNA reads as TGTGCCAGCAGCCCCGGGACTAGCGGAGGAGAGACCCAGTACTTC. Protein: CASSPGTSGGETQYF. This rearrangement joins TRBV7-3 to TRBJ2-5, with TRBD2 matching over 11 bases. Germline V gives CDR1 SGHTA, CDR2 FQGTGA. With 5 bases clipped from V and 4 bases from J, the junction kept 6 bases outside the gene matches. This CDR3 is 15 amino acids long.

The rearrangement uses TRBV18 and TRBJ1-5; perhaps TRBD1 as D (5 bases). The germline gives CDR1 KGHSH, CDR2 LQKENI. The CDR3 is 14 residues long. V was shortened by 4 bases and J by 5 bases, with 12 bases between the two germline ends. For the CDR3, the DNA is TGTGCCAGCTCACGGCAGGGTAACGATCAGCCCCAGCATTTT. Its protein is CASSRQGNDQPQHF.

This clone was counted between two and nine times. The CDR3 loop reads CASSQVRLGGQTQYF. CDR3 in DNA: TGTGCCAGCAGCCAAGTGAGGTTGGGAGGACAGACCCAGTACTTC. This chain links TRBV3-1 (or the pseudogene TRBV3-2) with TRBJ2-5, with D perhaps TRBD2 (6 bases). Germline CDR1 is LGHDT and CDR2 is YNNKEL (reference sequence). V was cut by 1 base and J by 6 bases, with 15 bases left in between. The CDR3 has 15 amino acids.

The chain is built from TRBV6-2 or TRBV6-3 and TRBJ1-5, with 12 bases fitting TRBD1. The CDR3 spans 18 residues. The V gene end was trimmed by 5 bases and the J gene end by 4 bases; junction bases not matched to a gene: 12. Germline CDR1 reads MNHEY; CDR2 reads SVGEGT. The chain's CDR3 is CASSVTGQGAWGNQPQHF. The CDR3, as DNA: TGTGCCAGCAGTGTCACGGGACAGGGGGCCTGGGGTAATCAGCCCCAGCATTTT.

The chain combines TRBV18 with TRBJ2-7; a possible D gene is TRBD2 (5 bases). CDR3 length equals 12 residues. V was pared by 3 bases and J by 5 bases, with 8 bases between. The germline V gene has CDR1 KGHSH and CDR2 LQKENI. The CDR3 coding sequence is TGTGCCAGCTCACCCGCGGGTCACGAGCAGTACTTC. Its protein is CASSPAGHEQYF.

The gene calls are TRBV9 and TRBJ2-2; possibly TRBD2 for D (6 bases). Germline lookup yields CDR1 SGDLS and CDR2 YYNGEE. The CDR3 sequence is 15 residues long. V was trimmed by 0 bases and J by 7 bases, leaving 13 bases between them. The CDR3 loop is CASSVGGGRIGELFF. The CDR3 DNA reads TGTGCCAGCAGCGTAGGTGGAGGGAGAATCGGGGAGCTGTTTTTT.

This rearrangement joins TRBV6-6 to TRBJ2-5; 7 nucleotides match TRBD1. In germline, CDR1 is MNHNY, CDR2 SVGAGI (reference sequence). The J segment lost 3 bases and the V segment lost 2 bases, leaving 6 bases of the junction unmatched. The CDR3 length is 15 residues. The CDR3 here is CASSYGEGTEETQYF. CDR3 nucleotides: TGTGCCAGCAGTTACGGTGAAGGGACAGAAGAGACCCAGTACTTC.

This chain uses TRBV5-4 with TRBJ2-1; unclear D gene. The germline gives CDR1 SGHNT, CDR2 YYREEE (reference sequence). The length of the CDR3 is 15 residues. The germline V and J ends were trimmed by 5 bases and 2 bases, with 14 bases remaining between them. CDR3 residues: CASREDFAAYNEQFF. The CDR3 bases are TGTGCCAGCAGAGAGGATTTTGCGGCCTACAATGAGCAGTTCTTC.

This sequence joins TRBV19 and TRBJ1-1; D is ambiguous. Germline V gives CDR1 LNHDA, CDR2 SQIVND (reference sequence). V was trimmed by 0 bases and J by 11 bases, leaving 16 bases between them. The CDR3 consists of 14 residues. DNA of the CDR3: TGTGCCAGTAGTATAGATGGCGGTTTGGGAGGGGCTTTCTTT. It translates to CASSIDGGLGGAFF.

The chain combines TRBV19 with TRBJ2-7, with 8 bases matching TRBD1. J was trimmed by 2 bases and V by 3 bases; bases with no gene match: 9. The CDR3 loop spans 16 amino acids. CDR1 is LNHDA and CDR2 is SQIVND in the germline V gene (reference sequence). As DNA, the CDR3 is TGTGCCAGTAGTATTAGGACAGGGCCCTATACCTACGAGCAGTACTTC. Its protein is CASSIRTGPYTYEQYF.

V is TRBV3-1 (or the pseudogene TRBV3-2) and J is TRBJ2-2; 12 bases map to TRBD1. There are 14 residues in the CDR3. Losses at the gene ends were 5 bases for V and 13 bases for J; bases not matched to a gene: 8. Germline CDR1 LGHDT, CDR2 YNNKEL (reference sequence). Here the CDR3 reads CASSAGTGGRSLFF. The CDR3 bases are TGTGCCAGCAGCGCGGGGACAGGGGGCCGGTCGCTGTTTTTT.

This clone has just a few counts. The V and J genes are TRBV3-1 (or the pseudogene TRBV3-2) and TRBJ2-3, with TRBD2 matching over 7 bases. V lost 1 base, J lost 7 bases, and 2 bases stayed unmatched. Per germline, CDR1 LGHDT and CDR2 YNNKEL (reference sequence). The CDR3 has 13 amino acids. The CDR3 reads CASSQVGGNTQYF. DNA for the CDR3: TGTGCCAGCAGCCAAGTGGGGGGGAATACGCAGTATTTT.

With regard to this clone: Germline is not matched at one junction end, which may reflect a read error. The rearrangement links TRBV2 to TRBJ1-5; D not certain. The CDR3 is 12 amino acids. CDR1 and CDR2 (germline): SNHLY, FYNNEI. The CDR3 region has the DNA TGTGCCAGCAGGAGAGCGGGTCAGGCCCAGCATTTT. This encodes CASRRAGQAQHF.

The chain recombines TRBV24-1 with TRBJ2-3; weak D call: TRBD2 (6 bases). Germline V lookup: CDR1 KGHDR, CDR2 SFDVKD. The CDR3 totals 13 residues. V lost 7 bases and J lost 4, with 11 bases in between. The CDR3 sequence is CATRGRYPDTQYF. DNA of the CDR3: TGTGCCACCAGGGGGAGGTACCCAGATACGCAGTATTTT.

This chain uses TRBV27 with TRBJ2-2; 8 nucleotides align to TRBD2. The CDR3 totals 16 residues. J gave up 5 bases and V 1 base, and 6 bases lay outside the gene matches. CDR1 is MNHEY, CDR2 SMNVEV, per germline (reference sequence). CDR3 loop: CASSLLSGRGTGELFF. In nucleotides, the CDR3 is TGTGCCAGCAGTTTATTGAGCGGGAGAGGTACCGGGGAGCTGTTTTTT.

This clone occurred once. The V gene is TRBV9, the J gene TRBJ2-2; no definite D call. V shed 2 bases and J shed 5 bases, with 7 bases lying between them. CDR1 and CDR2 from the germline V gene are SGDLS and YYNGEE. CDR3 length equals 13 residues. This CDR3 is CASSVALTGELFF. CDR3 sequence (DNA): TGTGCCAGCAGCGTGGCCCTTACCGGGGAGCTGTTTTTT.

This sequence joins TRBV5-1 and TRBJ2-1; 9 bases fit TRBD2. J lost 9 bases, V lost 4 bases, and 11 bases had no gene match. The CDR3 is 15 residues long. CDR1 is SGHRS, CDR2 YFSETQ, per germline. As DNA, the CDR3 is TGCGCCAGCAGCCAGACTAGCGGATATCAGGGTGAGCAGTTCTTC. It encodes CASSQTSGYQGEQFF. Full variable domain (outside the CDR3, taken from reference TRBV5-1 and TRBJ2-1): KAGVTQTPRYLIKTRGQQVTLSCSPISGHRSVSWYQQTPGQGLQFLFEYFSETQRNKGNFPGRFSGRQFSNSRSEMNVSTLELGDSALYLCASSQTSGYQGEQFFGPGTRLTVL.

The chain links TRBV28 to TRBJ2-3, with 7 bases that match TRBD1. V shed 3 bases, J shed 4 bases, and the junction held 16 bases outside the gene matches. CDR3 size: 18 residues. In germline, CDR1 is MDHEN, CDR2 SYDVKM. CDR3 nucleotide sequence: TGTGCCAGCAGTTTCCCCCCCGCCGACAGGGAAGTGGCAGATACGCAGTATTTT. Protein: CASSFPPADREVADTQYF. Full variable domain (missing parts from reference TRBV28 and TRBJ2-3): DVKVTQSSRYLVKRTGEKVFLECVQDMDHENMFWYRQDPGLGLRLIYFSYDVKMKEKGDIPEGYSVSREKKERFSLILESASTNQTSMYLCASSFPPADREVADTQYFGPGTRLTVL.

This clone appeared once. CDR3: CSVNQGLGTEAFF. The DNA of the CDR3 is TGCAGCGTTAATCAGGGTTTGGGCACTGAAGCTTTCTTT. This sequence joins TRBV29-1 and TRBJ1-1, with D perhaps matching TRBD1 (5 bases). Germline CDR1 SQVTM, CDR2 ANQGSEA. Trimming stripped 5 bases from V and 4 bases from J, with 14 bases between. CDR3 size: 13 residues.

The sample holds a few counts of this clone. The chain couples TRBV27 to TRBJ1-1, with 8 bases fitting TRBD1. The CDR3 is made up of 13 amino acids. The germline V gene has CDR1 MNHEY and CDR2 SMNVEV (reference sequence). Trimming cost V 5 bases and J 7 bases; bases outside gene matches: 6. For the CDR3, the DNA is TGTGCCAGCAGTACAATCGACAGGGGTGAAGCTTTCTTT. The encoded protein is CASSTIDRGEAFF.

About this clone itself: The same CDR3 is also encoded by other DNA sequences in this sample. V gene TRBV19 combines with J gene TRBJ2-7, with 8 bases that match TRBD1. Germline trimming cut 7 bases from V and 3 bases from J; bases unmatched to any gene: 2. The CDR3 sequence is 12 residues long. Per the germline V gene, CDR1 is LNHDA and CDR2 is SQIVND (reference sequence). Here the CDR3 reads CASTGQGYEQYF. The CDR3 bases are TGTGCCAGTACCGGACAGGGCTACGAGCAGTACTTC.

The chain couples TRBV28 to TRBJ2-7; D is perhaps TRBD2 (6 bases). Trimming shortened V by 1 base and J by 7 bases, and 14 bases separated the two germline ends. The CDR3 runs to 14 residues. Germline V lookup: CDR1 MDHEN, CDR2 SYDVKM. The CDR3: CASSLSLRGREQYF. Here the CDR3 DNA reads TGTGCCAGCAGTTTATCCCTTCGAGGGAGGGAGCAGTACTTC.